This T cell receptor (beta chain) derives from a study of blood T cells in healthy people across ages. Every participating donor contributed about 10 milliliters of peripheral blood through a draw. A second PCR, run for about 7 to 11 cycles, used a sample-barcoded 5' primer plus a J-beta primer mix. A 12-random-nucleotide template-switch adaptor tagged each cDNA molecule. In TCRdb, the 5' RACE reads were re-called with MiXCR into one record per CDR3 protein. The data contain 1.5 million to 2 million distinct CDR3 sequences, about 50% of them singletons. A word on this clonotype: The antigen is not known.

Points from the study as a whole: Compared with aged donors, long-lived donors showed fewer expanded clones, suggesting selection.

CDR1 is SEHNR, CDR2 FQNEAQ, per germline (reference sequence). The CDR3 spans 15 residues. V lost 4 bases, J lost 11 bases, and 23 bases lay in between. The sequence derives from a middle-aged woman in good health. The rearrangement uses TRBV7-9 and TRBJ2-5; D perhaps matches TRBD1 (5 bases). The sequenced sample was blood. The DNA for the CDR3 is TGTGCCAGCAGCTCCCCCGACAGTACCTACAATGAGCAGTACTTC. This encodes CASSSPDSTYNEQYF.